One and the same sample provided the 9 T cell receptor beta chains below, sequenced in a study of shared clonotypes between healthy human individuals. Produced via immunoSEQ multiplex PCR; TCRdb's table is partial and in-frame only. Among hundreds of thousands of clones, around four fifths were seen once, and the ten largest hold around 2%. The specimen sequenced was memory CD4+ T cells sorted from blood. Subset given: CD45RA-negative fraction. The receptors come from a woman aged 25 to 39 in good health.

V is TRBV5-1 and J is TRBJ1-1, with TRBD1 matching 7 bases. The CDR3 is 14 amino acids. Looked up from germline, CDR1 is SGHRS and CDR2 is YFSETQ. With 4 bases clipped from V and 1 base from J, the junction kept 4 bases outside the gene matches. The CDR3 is CASSDDRENTEAFF. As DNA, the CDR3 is TGCGCCAGCAGCGACGACAGGGAGAACACTGAAGCTTTCTTT.

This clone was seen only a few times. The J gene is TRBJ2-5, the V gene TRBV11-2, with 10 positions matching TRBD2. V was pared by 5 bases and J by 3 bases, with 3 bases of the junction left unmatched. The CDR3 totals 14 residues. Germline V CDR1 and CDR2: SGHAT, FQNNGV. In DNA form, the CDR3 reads TGTGCCAGCAGCGCCGGACTAGCGGAAGAGACCCAGTACTTC. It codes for CASSAGLAEETQYF.

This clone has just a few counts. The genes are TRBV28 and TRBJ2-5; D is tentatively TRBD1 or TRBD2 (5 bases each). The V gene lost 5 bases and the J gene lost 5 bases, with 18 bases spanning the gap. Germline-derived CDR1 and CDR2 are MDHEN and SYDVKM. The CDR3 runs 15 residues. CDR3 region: CASSRRDRGRETQYF. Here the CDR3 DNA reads TGTGCCAGCAGTCGCCGGGACCGGGGCCGTGAGACCCAGTACTTC.

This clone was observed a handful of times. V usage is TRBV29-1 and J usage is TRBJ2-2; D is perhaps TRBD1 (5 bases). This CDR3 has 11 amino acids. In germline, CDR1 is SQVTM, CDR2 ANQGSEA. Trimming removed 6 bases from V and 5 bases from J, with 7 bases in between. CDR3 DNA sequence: TGCAGCGTCGACAGAACCGGGGAGCTGTTTTTT. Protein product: CSVDRTGELFF.

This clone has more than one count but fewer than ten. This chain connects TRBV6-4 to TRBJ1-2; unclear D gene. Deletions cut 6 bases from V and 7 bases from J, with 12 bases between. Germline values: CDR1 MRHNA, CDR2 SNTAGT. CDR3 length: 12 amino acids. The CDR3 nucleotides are TGTGCCAGCAGGTCGCGACACTTTGGCTACACCTTC. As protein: CASRSRHFGYTF.

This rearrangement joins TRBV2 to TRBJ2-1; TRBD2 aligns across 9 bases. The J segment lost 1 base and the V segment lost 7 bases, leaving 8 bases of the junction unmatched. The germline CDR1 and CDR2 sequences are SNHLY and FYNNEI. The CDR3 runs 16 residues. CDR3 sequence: CASTSREGSSYNEQFF. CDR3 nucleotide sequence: TGTGCCAGCACGTCGCGGGAGGGGTCGTCCTACAATGAGCAGTTCTTC.

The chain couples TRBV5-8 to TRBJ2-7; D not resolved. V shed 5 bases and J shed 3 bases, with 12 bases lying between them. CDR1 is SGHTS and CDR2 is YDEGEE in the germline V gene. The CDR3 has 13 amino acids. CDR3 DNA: TGTGCCAGCAGTATCTATCCCATCTACGAGCAGTACTTC. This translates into CASSIYPIYEQYF.

The CDR3 reads CASSDYAGGYNEQFF. DNA of the CDR3: TGCGCCAGCAGTGATTATGCGGGAGGGTACAATGAGCAGTTCTTC. This rearrangement joins TRBV10-1 to TRBJ2-1; TRBD2 matches 9 bases. V trimming: 3 bases; J trimming: 4 bases; junction bases outside the gene matches: 4. The CDR3 extends over 15 amino acids. Looked up from germline, CDR1 is WNHNN and CDR2 is SYGVQD (reference sequence).

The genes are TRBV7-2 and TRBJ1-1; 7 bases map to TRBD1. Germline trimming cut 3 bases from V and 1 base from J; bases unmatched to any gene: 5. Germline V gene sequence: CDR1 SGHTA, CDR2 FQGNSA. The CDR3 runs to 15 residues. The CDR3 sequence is CASSFDGTANTEAFF. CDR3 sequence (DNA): TGTGCCAGCAGCTTCGACGGGACAGCGAACACTGAAGCTTTCTTT.